The 5 T cell receptor beta chains in this list originate from one sample, sequenced in a study of T cells after posttransplantation cyclophosphamide (TCRdb year 2016). Library prep was done by the immunoSEQ multiplex PCR assay. The table was pulled from immuneACCESS by TCRdb, which kept in-frame rearrangements only. Such tables lose some clones; where checked, under half of the loss comes from unresolved V genes, and the rest has no known cause. Within this sample are 2,500 or so clones, with 75% to 90% of them counted one time only. Together, the top ten hold almost 25% of the sample. The meaning of the sample's treatment or condition label: high-dose cyclophosphamide on days +3 and +4 as single-agent GVHD prophylaxis. Patients in the PTCy group got busulfan and fludarabine conditioning, a marrow graft from a related or unrelated donor, and cyclophosphamide on days +3 and +4. Sequencing was performed on PBMCs, taken after allogeneic stem cell transplant with posttransplant cyclophosphamide. These receptors originate from a young adult male patient who received an allogeneic stem cell transplant from a related donor, was CMV-positive, and had acute GVHD only. Post transplant, some T cells may arise from the graft donor.

The chain has TRBV5-6 and TRBJ1-4, with 7 nucleotides matching TRBD1. Germline V gene sequence: CDR1 SGHDT, CDR2 YYEEEE. Trimming took 4 bases from V and 8 from J; bases not matched to a gene: 14. The CDR3 length is 16 residues. In DNA, the CDR3 is TGTGCCAGCAGCCTGTCGGGACAGCCCGTGAGGGAAAAACTGTTTTTT. This gives the protein CASSLSGQPVREKLFF.

V and J are TRBV4-3 and TRBJ2-1; 10 bases agree with TRBD2. Trimming removed 2 bases from V and 9 bases from J; junction bases left unmatched: 7. The CDR3 is 15 residues long. Germline V gives CDR1 LGHNA, CDR2 YSLEER. The CDR3 is CASSQQLAGSVEQFF. The DNA of the CDR3 is TGCGCCAGCAGCCAACAACTAGCGGGGTCAGTTGAGCAGTTCTTC.

The gene calls are TRBV7-3 and TRBJ2-5; 7 bases align to TRBD2. In germline, CDR1 is SGHTA, CDR2 FQGTGA. Losses at the gene ends were 4 bases for V and 5 bases for J; bases not matched to a gene: 10. The CDR3 loop spans 15 amino acids. The CDR3 nucleotides read TGTGCCAGCAGCTCGAGCGGGGCGAGGAGGGAGACCCAGTACTTC. The encoded protein is CASSSSGARRETQYF.

V is TRBV6-6 and J is TRBJ2-1; TRBD2 matches at 11 bases. The germline gives CDR1 MNHNY, CDR2 SVGAGI (reference sequence). This CDR3 is built from 15 residues. Trimming at V came to 2 bases and at J to 9 bases, leaving 6 bases not matched to a gene. The CDR3 DNA reads as TGTGCCAGCAGTTACATAGCGGGGGGGCAGGGTGAGCAGTTCTTC. The encoded protein is CASSYIAGGQGEQFF.

The chain is built from TRBV2 and TRBJ1-1; perhaps TRBD1 as D (5 bases). With 1 base removed from V and 6 bases from J, the gap between germline ends came to 15 bases. Germline-derived CDR1 and CDR2 are SNHLY and FYNNEI. This CDR3 spans 15 amino acids. This chain's CDR3 is CASSEESPGLSEAFF. The CDR3 DNA is TGTGCCAGCAGTGAAGAATCGCCAGGGCTCTCTGAAGCTTTCTTT.